What follows are 17 T cell receptor beta chains derived from one specimen sequenced in a study of CD8 T cells in ankylosing spondylitis. The antigens these receptors bind are not known. Whole-study results and caveats: There was a TCR beta motif, made of 7 or 8 highly homologous variants, that appeared characteristic of ankylosing spondylitis blood.

Via MiXCR, TCRdb re-called the 5' RACE reads, giving one row per CDR3 protein. The sample lists hundreds of thousands of distinct CDR3 sequences, 20% to 30% seen once, with roughly 0.8% in the top ten. Sequencing was carried out using blood, either unsorted or a sorted T cell fraction (not recorded which). These receptors all come from a male donor with ankylosing spondylitis.

The V and J genes are TRBV5-6 and TRBJ1-4; maybe TRBD1 (5 bases). Trimming stripped 4 bases from V and 8 bases from J, with 18 bases between. The CDR3 is 15 amino acids. Looked up from germline, CDR1 is SGHDT and CDR2 is YYEEEE. The CDR3 DNA reads TGTGCCAGCAGCCCGGGGGGTTTCGAGGAGGAAAAACTGTTTTTT. It encodes CASSPGGFEEEKLFF.

V and J are TRBV12-3 or TRBV12-4 and TRBJ2-2, with D perhaps TRBD1 or TRBD2 (5 bases each). The CDR3 sequence is 14 residues long. With 6 bases removed from V and 6 bases from J, the gap between germline ends came to 14 bases. The CDR3 DNA sequence: TGTGCCAGCAGCTGGGGACCTTCGGCCGGGGAGCTGTTTTTT. Translation gives CASSWGPSAGELFF.

As DNA, the CDR3 is TGTGCCAGCAGCGTCCGGGACAGGGTAGAGACCCAGTACTTC. Protein sequence: CASSVRDRVETQYF. The chain links TRBV7-2 to TRBJ2-5, with 9 bases lining up with TRBD1. The junction had 5 bases not matched to a gene; V was cut back by 5 bases and J by 4 bases. CDR3 length: 14 amino acids. Germline V gene lookup returns CDR1 SGHTA and CDR2 FQGNSA.

This sequence joins TRBV12-3 or TRBV12-4 and TRBJ2-4, with 8 bases fitting TRBD1. This CDR3 region has 13 residues. The V gene end was trimmed by 5 bases and the J gene end by 12 bases; junction bases not matched to a gene: 9. The CDR3 here is CASSADRGTTQYF. CDR3 sequence (DNA): TGTGCCAGCAGTGCCGACAGGGGTACGACTCAGTACTTC.

The J gene is TRBJ1-1, the V gene TRBV18; D gene unclear. CDR1 KGHSH and CDR2 LQKENI come from the germline V gene. This CDR3 has 17 residues. Trimming cost V 7 bases and J 0 bases, with 21 bases left between them. The CDR3 is CASLEQFPSAMNTEAFF. The CDR3 DNA reads as TGTGCCAGCTTGGAACAGTTTCCCTCGGCGATGAACACTGAAGCTTTCTTT.

The V and J genes are TRBV27 and TRBJ2-5; TRBD1 aligns across 10 bases. After removal of 4 bases from V and 6 bases from J, the junction contained 11 bases not matched to a gene. The CDR3 contains 16 residues. In germline, CDR1 is MNHEY, CDR2 SMNVEV (reference sequence). The DNA for the CDR3 is TGTGCCAGCAGTTCCAACCGGGACAGGGGACGGCAGACCCAGTACTTC. It yields the protein CASSSNRDRGRQTQYF.

The V and J genes are TRBV20-1 and TRBJ2-3; TRBD1 matches 7 bases. Germline CDR1 reads DFQATT; CDR2 reads SNEGSKA (reference sequence). The V segment lost 1 base and the J segment 4 bases; nucleotides outside the gene matches: 5. The CDR3 is 14 amino acids. CDR3 amino acids: CSARADRIPDTQYF. In nucleotides, the CDR3 is TGCAGTGCTAGAGCGGACAGGATCCCAGATACGCAGTATTTT.

This clonotype was observed many times. This rearrangement joins TRBV7-2 to TRBJ2-3, with TRBD2 matching 11 bases. V lost 5 bases and J lost 1; bases outside the gene matches: 5. CDR3 length: 16 amino acids. The germline V gene encodes CDR1 SGHTA and CDR2 FQGNSA. The CDR3 coding sequence is TGTGCCAGCAGCCATACGACTAGCGGGGGCACAGATACGCAGTATTTT. This gives the protein CASSHTTSGGTDTQYF.

This clonotype was recorded at least ten times. The rearrangement joins TRBV5-1 to TRBJ2-3; possible D gene TRBD1, 6 bases. CDR1 and CDR2 (germline): SGHRS, YFSETQ. The CDR3 length is 14 residues. The germline V and J ends were trimmed by 6 bases and 2 bases, with 13 bases remaining between them. CDR3 region: CASKSRGNTDTQYF. The DNA for the CDR3 is TGCGCCAGCAAATCCAGGGGTAACACAGATACGCAGTATTTT. Drawing the rest from reference TRBV5-1 and TRBJ2-3, the complete variable domain is KAGVTQTPRYLIKTRGQQVTLSCSPISGHRSVSWYQQTPGQGLQFLFEYFSETQRNKGNFPGRFSGRQFSNSRSEMNVSTLELGDSALYLCASKSRGNTDTQYFGPGTRLTVL.

This clonotype was detected a few times. The CDR3 nucleotides are TGCGCCAGCAGCTTGGTAACCGGAGCCGGAGGTGAGCAGTTCTTC. Its protein is CASSLVTGAGGEQFF. This chain connects TRBV5-1 to TRBJ2-1; a possible D gene is TRBD2 (5 bases). V was clipped by 0 bases and J by 9 bases, with 16 bases between them. CDR3 size: 15 residues. From germline, CDR1 is SGHRS and CDR2 YFSETQ. The full variable domain, its missing parts supplied by reference TRBV5-1 and TRBJ2-1, is KAGVTQTPRYLIKTRGQQVTLSCSPISGHRSVSWYQQTPGQGLQFLFEYFSETQRNKGNFPGRFSGRQFSNSRSEMNVSTLELGDSALYLCASSLVTGAGGEQFFGPGTRLTVL.

The table lists this clonotype with a few counts. The CDR3 loop reads CASSQGLAGDTQYF. CDR3 coding DNA: TGTGCCAGCAGCCAAGGACTAGCGGGAGATACGCAGTATTTT. This chain links TRBV3-1 with TRBJ2-3; 10 positions match TRBD2. With 1 base clipped from V and 5 bases from J, the junction kept 0 bases outside the gene matches. The CDR3 contains 14 residues. The germline gives CDR1 LGHDT, CDR2 YNNKEL (reference sequence).

This clonotype was observed a single time. This chain connects TRBV3-1 to TRBJ2-3; D possibly corresponds to TRBD1 (6 bases). Germline CDR1 and CDR2: LGHDT and YNNKEL (reference sequence). The ends were cut back, 4 bases at V and 2 bases at J, with 16 bases in the middle. The CDR3 totals 16 residues. Here the CDR3 reads CASSPRRGGNTDTQYF. The DNA for the CDR3 is TGTGCCAGCAGCCCCAGACGAGGGGGAAACACAGATACGCAGTATTTT.

This clonotype showed up just a few times. The chain has TRBV6-4 and TRBJ2-3; 7 bases are shared with TRBD1. Unmatched junction bases numbered 10, after V lost 6 bases and J lost 1 base. The germline V gene encodes CDR1 MRHNA and CDR2 SNTAGT. The length of the CDR3 is 16 residues. CDR3 region: CASRRNPGTGTDTQYF. CDR3 nucleotide sequence: TGTGCCAGCAGACGAAACCCCGGGACAGGCACAGATACGCAGTATTTT.

The table lists this clonotype with many counts. The junction departs from the called germline gene at one end, perhaps through a read error. CDR3 DNA sequence: TGTGCCAGCAGCTCCGGACAGAACACTGAAGCTTTCTTT. Residues: CASSSGQNTEAFF. This chain uses TRBV5-1 with TRBJ1-1; possible D gene TRBD1, 5 bases. The germline CDR1 and CDR2 sequences are SGHRS and YFSETQ. The CDR3 runs 13 residues.

The J gene is TRBJ2-5, the V gene TRBV6-1, with D tentatively TRBD1 or TRBD2 (5 bases each). The CDR3 contains 13 residues. Germline CDR1 reads MNHNS; CDR2 reads SASEGT. Trimming took off 10 bases at V and 2 bases at J, with 14 bases between the two ends. CDR3 in amino acids: CATSGPRQETQYF. The CDR3 DNA reads as TGTGCCACCTCGGGACCCCGGCAAGAGACCCAGTACTTC.

The rearrangement links TRBV11-1 to TRBJ2-1, with D unclear. The ends were cut back, 5 bases at V and 0 bases at J, with 20 bases in the middle. CDR1 and CDR2 (germline): SGHAT, FQDESV (reference sequence). This CDR3 is built from 18 residues. For the CDR3, the DNA is TGTGCCAGCAGCGCACATAGTGGACCCCTTAGCTCCTACAATGAGCAGTTCTTC. Residues: CASSAHSGPLSSYNEQFF.

This clonotype appeared a few times. This sequence joins TRBV27 and TRBJ2-5; D may be TRBD2 (5 bases). The CDR3 runs 15 residues. Trimming removed 0 bases from V and 5 bases from J, with 13 bases in between. Germline values: CDR1 MNHEY, CDR2 SMNVEV (reference sequence). DNA for the CDR3: TGTGCCAGCAGTTTATCGGTCGGGGTATGGGAGACCCAGTACTTC. Translated, it gives CASSLSVGVWETQYF.